A selection of T cell receptor beta chains follows, all from one sample in a study of T cell changes during pregnancy in multiple sclerosis. Method: immunoSEQ multiplex PCR; TCRdb's copy keeps in-frame clones and lacks some. The sample holds over 90,000 clones, approximately 90% seen once. The material was peripheral blood, obtained in the second trimester of pregnancy. These receptors were collected from a female donor in good health, enrolled as a control in a pregnancy study. CDR3s include the opening cysteine and the closing phenylalanine or tryptophan.

v_call,j_call,cdr3_aa
TRBV4-2,TRBJ2-7,CASSPRTENYEQYF
TRBV5-1,TRBJ2-2,CASSLEGADTGELFF
TRBV7-4,TRBJ1-5,CASSLAHWPTARDRNQPQHF
TRBV9,TRBJ1-1,CASSVEPRQLSTEAFF
TRBV7-8,TRBJ1-1,CASSMDSLPVMNTEAFF
TRBV6-1,TRBJ1-5,CASSGRPSNQPQHF
TRBV7-9,TRBJ2-1,CASSGKGTSGRVEQFF
TRBV2,TRBJ1-4,CASSEDRGHNEKLFF
TRBV4-3,TRBJ1-2,CASSQVGTAKYSGYTF
TRBV6-6,TRBJ2-7,CASTSGASYEQYF
TRBV7-9,TRBJ2-1,CASSPGLAPNEQFF
TRBV5-6,TRBJ1-1,CASTPGGTEAFF
TRBV2,TRBJ1-5,CASSVPGQGNPFSQPQHF
TRBV6-5,TRBJ2-1,CASSYSTSGGQFF
TRBV30,TRBJ2-1,CAWGPGLGYNEQFF
TRBV18,TRBJ1-1,CASSPGGADTEAFF
TRBV7-9,TRBJ2-1,CASSPGSARGSGQFF
TRBV9,TRBJ2-7,CASSPDSLGEQYF
TRBV7-9,TRBJ2-7,CASSLRRVAGAYEQYF
TRBV11-2,TRBJ2-5,CASSLGSGGVIREETQYF
TRBV5-8,TRBJ2-5,CATLQGQQETQYF
TRBV7-9,TRBJ2-5,CASSSGQGPLETQYF
TRBV7-2,TRBJ1-1,CASSLSRVTEAFF
TRBV28,TRBJ1-3,CASGRGGISGNTIYF
TRBV19,TRBJ1-1,CASSIGPIRQVVFQAFF
TRBV5-1,TRBJ2-1,CASSRGQGADEQFF
TRBV7-2,TRBJ1-5,CASSLDRDSNQPQHF
TRBV5-1,TRBJ1-1,CASTWRDNMNTEAFF
TRBV6-6,TRBJ1-3,CASRRDGSGNTIYF
TRBV6-1,TRBJ1-1,CASRSHRDMNTEAFF
TRBV11-3,TRBJ2-3,CASSRTGQGFTDTQYF
TRBV27,TRBJ2-7,CASGRHAGSYEQYF
TRBV30,TRBJ2-5,CAWSGTSGTLETQYF
TRBV27,TRBJ2-7,CASSWDRGSYEQYF
TRBV4-1,TRBJ2-3,CASSLEGLLSPTDTQYF
TRBV10-2,TRBJ2-7,CASSESGGLDEQYF
TRBV5-1,TRBJ2-1,CASSPTSGVYNEQFF
TRBV5-1,TRBJ2-7,CASSSQTPSYEQYF
TRBV28,TRBJ2-7,CASSFAGRGVYEQYF
TRBV27,TRBJ1-1,CASSIQGGALEAFF
TRBV25-1,TRBJ1-1,CASSDPGTDRFEAFF
TRBV28,TRBJ1-2,CASSSTGDGYTF
TRBV9,TRBJ2-2,CASSVGLRLQGRGGELFF
TRBV19,TRBJ1-1,CASSMTVYTEAFF
TRBV2,TRBJ1-1,CASYGGPTEAFF
TRBV5-6,TRBJ2-1,CASSQYNEQFF
TRBV9,TRBJ2-6,CASSGQSGANVLTF
TRBV30,TRBJ2-1,CAWSAGTSGNEQFF
TRBV9,TRBJ2-3,CASSRLRGLPVADTQYF
TRBV5-1,TRBJ2-4,CASSSSGGLELAKNIQYF
TRBV7-9,TRBJ1-2,CASSLSPGGTMGYTF
TRBV5-1,TRBJ1-3,CASSRDFPSGNTIYF
TRBV19,TRBJ1-2,CASSRARGRGDYGYTF